This TCR beta chain was captured by sequencing in a study of T cell repertoires in cytomegalovirus infection. Background on the study: Both CMV infection and a matching HLA type were indicated by public TCR beta signatures.

The CDR3 length is 14 residues. The ends were cut back, 5 bases at V and 3 bases at J, with 11 bases in the middle. With respect to this clonotype: Its specificity is unknown.

TCRdb re-called the reads with MiXCR, one entry per CDR3 protein. The table records about 700,000 distinct CDR3 sequences, 30% to 35% of them present only once. This clonotype originated in a human donor in good health (CMV status not recorded). Some clones in this sample may be carry-over from other donors' samples. This chain connects TRBV12-3 or TRBV12-4 to TRBJ2-4; no firm D call. The sequenced sample was cultured PBMCs, obtained from culture after CMV antigen stimulation. The CDR3, as DNA: TGTGCCAGCAGTCCCCATTTGAACAAAAACATTCAGTACTTC. It yields the protein CASSPHLNKNIQYF.